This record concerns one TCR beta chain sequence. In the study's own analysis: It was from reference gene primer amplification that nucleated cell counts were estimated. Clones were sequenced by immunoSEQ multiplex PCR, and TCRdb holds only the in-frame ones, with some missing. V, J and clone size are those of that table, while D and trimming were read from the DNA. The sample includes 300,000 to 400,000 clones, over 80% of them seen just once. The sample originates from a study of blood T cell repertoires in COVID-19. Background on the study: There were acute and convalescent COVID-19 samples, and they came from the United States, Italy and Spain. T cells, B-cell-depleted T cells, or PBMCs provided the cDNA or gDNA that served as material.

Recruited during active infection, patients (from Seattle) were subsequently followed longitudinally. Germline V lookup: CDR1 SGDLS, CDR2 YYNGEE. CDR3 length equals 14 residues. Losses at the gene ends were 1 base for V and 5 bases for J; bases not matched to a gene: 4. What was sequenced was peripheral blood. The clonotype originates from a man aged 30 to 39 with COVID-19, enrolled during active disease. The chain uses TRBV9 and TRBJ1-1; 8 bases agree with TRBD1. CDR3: CASSVQGARTEAFF. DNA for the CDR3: TGTGCCAGCAGCGTACAGGGGGCGCGAACTGAAGCTTTCTTT.